There are many counts of the clone carrying this T cell receptor beta chain. What it binds is not known. This specimen belongs to a study of spatial heterogeneity in lung cancer. Study context: More than 9.5 raw reads, on average, carried each unique TCR and UMI combination. Overall study findings and caveats: Tumors with more nonsynonymous mutations had more expanded intratumoral alpha and beta TCRs.

MiXCR was run by TCRdb on the 5' RACE reads, yielding one entry per CDR3 protein. The sample lists about 13,000 distinct CDR3 sequences; approximately 4.8% were seen once. Time point here: sample taken at primary tumor resection. Germline-derived CDR1 and CDR2 are SGHTA and FQGNSA. With 4 bases removed from V and 8 bases from J, the gap between germline ends came to 11 bases. This CDR3 comprises 12 residues. This sequence originates from a male donor with early-stage non-small cell lung cancer. Sequencing was performed on lung tumor tissue, taken at surgery. This sequence joins TRBV7-2 and TRBJ1-1; no reliable D call. This CDR3 is CASSSRRVEAFF. The CDR3 region has the DNA TGTGCCAGCAGCTCTCGGAGGGTGGAAGCTTTCTTT.